Each of the 2 T cell receptor beta chains below was sequenced from the same sample in a study of early T cells in non-severe SARS-CoV-2 infection. TCRdb independently ran MiXCR on the 5' RACE reads; one entry per CDR3 protein. Of some 97,000 distinct CDR3 sequences listed, around 10% are singletons. Sequences were derived from whole blood, sampled at baseline. Every receptor here comes from an adult who was a healthcare worker with PCR-confirmed SARS-CoV-2 infection or an uninfected control (not recorded which).

This chain links TRBV30 with TRBJ2-6; 7 bases fit TRBD1. CDR3 length equals 17 residues. J gave up 1 base and V 5 bases, and 11 bases lay outside the gene matches. Germline V lookup: CDR1 GTSNPN, CDR2 SVGIG (reference sequence). The CDR3 DNA reads TGTGCCTGGGCCCGACAGGGCCTCGCATCTGGGGCCAACGTCCTGACTTTC. This translates into CAWARQGLASGANVLTF.

In this sample, this clonotype turned up a few times. The chain joins TRBV19 to TRBJ1-1, with no clear D. The CDR3 consists of 15 residues. Germline CDR1 is LNHDA and CDR2 is SQIVND (reference sequence). V was shortened by 0 bases and J by 6 bases, with 14 bases between the two germline ends. The CDR3 spells CASSIDPGRSSEAFF. In DNA form, the CDR3 reads TGTGCCAGTAGTATAGATCCGGGCAGGAGCTCTGAAGCTTTCTTT. Drawing the rest from reference TRBV19 and TRBJ1-1, the complete variable domain is DGGITQSPKYLFRKEGQNVTLSCEQNLNHDAMYWYRQDPGQGLRLIYYSQIVNDFQKGDIAEGYSVSREKKESFPLTVTSAQKNPTAFYLCASSIDPGRSSEAFFGQGTRLTVV.